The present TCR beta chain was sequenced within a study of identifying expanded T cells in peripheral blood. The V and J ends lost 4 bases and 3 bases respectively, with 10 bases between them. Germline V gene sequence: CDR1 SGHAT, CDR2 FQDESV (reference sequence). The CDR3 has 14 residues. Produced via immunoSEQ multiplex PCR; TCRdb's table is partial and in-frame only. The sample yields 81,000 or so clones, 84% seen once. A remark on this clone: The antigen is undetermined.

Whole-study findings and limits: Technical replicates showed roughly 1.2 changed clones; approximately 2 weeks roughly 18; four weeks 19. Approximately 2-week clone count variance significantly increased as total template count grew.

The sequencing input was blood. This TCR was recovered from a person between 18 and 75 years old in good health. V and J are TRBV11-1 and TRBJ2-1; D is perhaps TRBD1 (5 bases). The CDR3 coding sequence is TGTGCCAGCAGCTCACCAGACAGCTACAATGAGCAGTTCTTC. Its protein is CASSSPDSYNEQFF.